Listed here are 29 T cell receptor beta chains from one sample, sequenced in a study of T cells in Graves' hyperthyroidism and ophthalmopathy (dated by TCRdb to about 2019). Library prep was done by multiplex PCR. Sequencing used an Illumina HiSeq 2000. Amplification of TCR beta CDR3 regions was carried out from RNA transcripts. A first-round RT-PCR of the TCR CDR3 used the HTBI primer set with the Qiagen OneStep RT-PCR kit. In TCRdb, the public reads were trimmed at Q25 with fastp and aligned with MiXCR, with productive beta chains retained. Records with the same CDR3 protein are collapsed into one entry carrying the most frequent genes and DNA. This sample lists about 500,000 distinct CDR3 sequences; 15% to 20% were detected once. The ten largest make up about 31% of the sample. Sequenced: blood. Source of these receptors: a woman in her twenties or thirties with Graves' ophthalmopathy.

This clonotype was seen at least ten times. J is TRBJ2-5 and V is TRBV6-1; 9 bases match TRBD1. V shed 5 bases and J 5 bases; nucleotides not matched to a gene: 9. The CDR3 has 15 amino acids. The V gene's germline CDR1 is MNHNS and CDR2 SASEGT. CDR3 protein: CASSNTGGDGETQYF. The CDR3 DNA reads TGTGCCAGCAGTAATACAGGGGGCGACGGCGAGACCCAGTACTTC.

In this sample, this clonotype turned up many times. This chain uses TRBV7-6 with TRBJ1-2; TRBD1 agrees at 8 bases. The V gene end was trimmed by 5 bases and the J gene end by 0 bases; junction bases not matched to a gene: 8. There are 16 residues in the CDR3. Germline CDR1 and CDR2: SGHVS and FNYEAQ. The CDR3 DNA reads TGTGCCAGCAGCGTGGGCGGGACAGGACCTAACTATGGCTACACCTTC. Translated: CASSVGGTGPNYGYTF. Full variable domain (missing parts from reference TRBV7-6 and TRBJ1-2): GAGVSQSPRYKVTKRGQDVALRCDPISGHVSLYWYRQALGQGPEFLTYFNYEAQQDKSGLPNDRFSAERPEGSISTLTIQRTEQRDSAMYRCASSVGGTGPNYGYTFGSGTRLTVV.

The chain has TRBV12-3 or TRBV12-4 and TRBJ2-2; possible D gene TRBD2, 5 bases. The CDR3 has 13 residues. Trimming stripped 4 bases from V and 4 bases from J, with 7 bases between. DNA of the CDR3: TGTGCCAGCAGTTGGGAGTTCACCGGGGAGCTGTTTTTT. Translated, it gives CASSWEFTGELFF.

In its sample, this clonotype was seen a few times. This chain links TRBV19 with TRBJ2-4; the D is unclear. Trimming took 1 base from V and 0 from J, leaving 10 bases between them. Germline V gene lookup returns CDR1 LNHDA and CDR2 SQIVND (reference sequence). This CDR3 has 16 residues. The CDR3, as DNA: TGTGCCAGTAGTATAGCCCCTCGGTCAGCCAAAAACATTCAGTACTTC. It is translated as CASSIAPRSAKNIQYF. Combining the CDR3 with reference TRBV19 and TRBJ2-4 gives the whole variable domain DGGITQSPKYLFRKEGQNVTLSCEQNLNHDAMYWYRQDPGQGLRLIYYSQIVNDFQKGDIAEGYSVSREKKESFPLTVTSAQKNPTAFYLCASSIAPRSAKNIQYFGAGTRLSVL.

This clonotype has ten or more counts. In DNA form, the CDR3 reads TGCGCCAGCAGCTTAGAGGGGGGTCTCGGCTATGGCTACACCTTC. Residues: CASSLEGGLGYGYTF. The chain employs TRBV5-1 and TRBJ1-2; maybe TRBD1 (6 bases). The CDR3 is made up of 15 amino acids. Per the germline V gene, CDR1 is SGHRS and CDR2 is YFSETQ. The V gene lost 2 bases and the J gene lost 4 bases, with 15 bases spanning the gap.

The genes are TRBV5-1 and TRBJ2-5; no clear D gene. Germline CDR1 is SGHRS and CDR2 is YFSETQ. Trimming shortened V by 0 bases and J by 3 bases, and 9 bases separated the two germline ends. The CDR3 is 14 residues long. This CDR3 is CASSLVGPEETQYF. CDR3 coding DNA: TGCGCCAGCAGCTTGGTTGGGCCTGAAGAGACCCAGTACTTC.

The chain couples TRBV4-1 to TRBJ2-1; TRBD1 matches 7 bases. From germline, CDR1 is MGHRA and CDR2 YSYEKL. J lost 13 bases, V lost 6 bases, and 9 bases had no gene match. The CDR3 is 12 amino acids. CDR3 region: CASSLVGTAQFF. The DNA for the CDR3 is TGCGCCAGCAGTCTCGTTGGGACAGCTCAGTTCTTC.

In DNA, the CDR3 is TGTGCCAGCAGACCCGGGACAACTAGCACAGATACGCAGTATTTT. Amino acid sequence: CASRPGTTSTDTQYF. The gene calls are TRBV6-2 or TRBV6-3 and TRBJ2-3; a weak D match, TRBD1 (6 bases). From germline, CDR1 is MNHEY and CDR2 SVGEGT. The CDR3 contains 15 residues. The V and J ends lost 6 bases and 0 bases respectively, with 13 bases between them.

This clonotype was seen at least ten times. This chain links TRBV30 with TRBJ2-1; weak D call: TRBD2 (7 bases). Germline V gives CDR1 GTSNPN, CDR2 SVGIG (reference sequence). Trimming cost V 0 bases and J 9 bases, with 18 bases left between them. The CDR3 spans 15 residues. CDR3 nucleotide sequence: TGTGCCTGGAGTGTAGGGGGGGCCAACGCGGGTGAGCAGTTCTTC. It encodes CAWSVGGANAGEQFF.

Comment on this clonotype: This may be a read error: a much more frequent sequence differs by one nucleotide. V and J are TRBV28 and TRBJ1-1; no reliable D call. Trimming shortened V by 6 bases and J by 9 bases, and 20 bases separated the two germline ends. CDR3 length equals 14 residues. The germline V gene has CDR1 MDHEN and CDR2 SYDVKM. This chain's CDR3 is CASSFDQKGTKAFF. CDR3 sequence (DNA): TGTGCCAGCAGCTTTGACCAAAAGGGAACTAAAGCTTTCTTT.

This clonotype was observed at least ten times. The CDR3 bases are TGTGCCAGCAGCTTAGCGCGAGGCCCCAATCAGCCCCAGCATTTT. Encoded protein: CASSLARGPNQPQHF. This chain uses TRBV7-2 with TRBJ1-5; D gene unclear. CDR1 and CDR2 (germline): SGHTA, FQGNSA. The CDR3 loop spans 15 amino acids. Trimming removed 0 bases at V and 3 bases at J, with 9 bases between. Combining the CDR3 with reference TRBV7-2 and TRBJ1-5 gives the whole variable domain GAGVSQSPSNKVTEKGKDVELRCDPISGHTALYWYRQSLGQGLEFLIYFQGNSAPDKSGLPSDRFSAERTGGSVSTLTIQRTQQEDSAVYLCASSLARGPNQPQHFGDGTRLSIL.

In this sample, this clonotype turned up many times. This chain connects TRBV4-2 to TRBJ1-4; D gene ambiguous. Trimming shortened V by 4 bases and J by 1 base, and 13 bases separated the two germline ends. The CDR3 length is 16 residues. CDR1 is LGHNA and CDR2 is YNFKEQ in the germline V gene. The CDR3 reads CASSPDGLGTNEKLFF. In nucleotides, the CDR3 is TGTGCCAGCAGCCCAGACGGACTGGGAACTAATGAAAAACTGTTTTTT.

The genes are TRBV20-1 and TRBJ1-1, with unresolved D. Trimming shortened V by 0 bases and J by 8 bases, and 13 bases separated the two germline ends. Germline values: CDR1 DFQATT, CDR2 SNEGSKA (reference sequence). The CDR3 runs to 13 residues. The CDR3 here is CSARDPRPGEAFF. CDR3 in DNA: TGCAGTGCTAGAGATCCGCGCCCTGGGGAAGCTTTCTTT.

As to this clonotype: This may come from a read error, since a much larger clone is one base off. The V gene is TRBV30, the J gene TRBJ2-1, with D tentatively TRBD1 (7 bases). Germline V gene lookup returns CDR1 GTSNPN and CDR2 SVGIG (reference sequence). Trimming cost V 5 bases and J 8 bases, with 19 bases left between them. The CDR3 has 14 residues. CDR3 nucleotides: TGTGCCTGGCAAGGGGGACTGGGACAGTATGAGCAGTTCTTC. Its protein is CAWQGGLGQYEQFF. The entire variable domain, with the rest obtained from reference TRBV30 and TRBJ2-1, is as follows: SQTIHQWPATLVQPVGSPLSLECTVEGTSNPNLYWYRQAAGRGLQLLFYSVGIGQISSEVPQNLSASRPQDRQFILSSKKLLLSDSGFYLCAWQGGLGQYEQFFGPGTRLTVL.

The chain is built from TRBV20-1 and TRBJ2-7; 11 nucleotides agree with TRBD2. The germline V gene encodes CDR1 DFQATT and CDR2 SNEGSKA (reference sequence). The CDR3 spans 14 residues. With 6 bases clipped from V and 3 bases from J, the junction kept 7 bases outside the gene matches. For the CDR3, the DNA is TGCAGTGCCGCGGGACTAGCGGACCACTACGAGCAGTACTTC. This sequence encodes CSAAGLADHYEQYF.

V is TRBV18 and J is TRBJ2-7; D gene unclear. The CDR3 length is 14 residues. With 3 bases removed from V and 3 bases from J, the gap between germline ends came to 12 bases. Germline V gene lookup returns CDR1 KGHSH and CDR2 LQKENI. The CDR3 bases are TGTGCCAGCTCACCCACGGGCGGAAACTACGAGCAGTACTTC. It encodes CASSPTGGNYEQYF.

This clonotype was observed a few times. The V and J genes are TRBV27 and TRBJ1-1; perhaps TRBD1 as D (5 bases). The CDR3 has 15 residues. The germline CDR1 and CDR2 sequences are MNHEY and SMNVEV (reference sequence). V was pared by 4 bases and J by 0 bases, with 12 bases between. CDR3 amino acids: CASSSWGGLNTEAFF. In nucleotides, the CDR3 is TGTGCCAGCAGTTCCTGGGGGGGACTGAACACTGAAGCTTTCTTT.

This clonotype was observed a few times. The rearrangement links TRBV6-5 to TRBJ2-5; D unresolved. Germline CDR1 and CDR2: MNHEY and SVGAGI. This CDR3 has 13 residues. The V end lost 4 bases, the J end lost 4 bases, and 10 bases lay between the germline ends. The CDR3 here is CASSWNELETQYF. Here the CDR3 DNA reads TGTGCCAGCAGTTGGAATGAACTAGAGACCCAGTACTTC.

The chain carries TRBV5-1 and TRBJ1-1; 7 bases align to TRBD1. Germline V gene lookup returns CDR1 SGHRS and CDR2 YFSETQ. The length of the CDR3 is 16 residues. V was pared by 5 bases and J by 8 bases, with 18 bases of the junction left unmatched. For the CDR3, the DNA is TGCGCCAGCAGTGCTCCAAGACAGGGCACGAGGGTCGAAGCTTTCTTT. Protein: CASSAPRQGTRVEAFF. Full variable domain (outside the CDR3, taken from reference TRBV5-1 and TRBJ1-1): KAGVTQTPRYLIKTRGQQVTLSCSPISGHRSVSWYQQTPGQGLQFLFEYFSETQRNKGNFPGRFSGRQFSNSRSEMNVSTLELGDSALYLCASSAPRQGTRVEAFFGQGTRLTVV.

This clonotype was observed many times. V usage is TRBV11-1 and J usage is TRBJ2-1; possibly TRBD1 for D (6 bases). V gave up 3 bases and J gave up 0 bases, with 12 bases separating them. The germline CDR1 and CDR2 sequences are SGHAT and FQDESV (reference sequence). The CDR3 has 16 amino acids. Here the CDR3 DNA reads TGTGCCAGCAGCTTTGGACAGCAAAGCTCCTACAATGAGCAGTTCTTC. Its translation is CASSFGQQSSYNEQFF.

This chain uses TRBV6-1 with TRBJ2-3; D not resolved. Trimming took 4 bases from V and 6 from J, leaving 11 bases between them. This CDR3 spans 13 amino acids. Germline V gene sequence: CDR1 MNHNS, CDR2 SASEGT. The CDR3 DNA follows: TGTGCCAGCAGTGTCCGGTCAAGGGATACGCAGTATTTT. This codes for CASSVRSRDTQYF.

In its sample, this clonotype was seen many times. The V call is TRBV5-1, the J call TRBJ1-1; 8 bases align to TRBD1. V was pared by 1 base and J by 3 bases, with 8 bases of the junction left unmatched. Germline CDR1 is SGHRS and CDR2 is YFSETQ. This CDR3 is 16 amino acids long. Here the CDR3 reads CASSLLAGGFDTEAFF. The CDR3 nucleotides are TGCGCCAGCAGCTTGTTGGCAGGGGGCTTTGACACTGAAGCTTTCTTT.

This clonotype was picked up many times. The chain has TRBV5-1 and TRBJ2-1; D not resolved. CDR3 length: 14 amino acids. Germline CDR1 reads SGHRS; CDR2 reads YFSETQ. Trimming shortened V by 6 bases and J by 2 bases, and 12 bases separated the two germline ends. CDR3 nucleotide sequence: TGCGCCAGCAATTCTGGCCTCCCCTACAATGAGCAGTTCTTC. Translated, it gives CASNSGLPYNEQFF.

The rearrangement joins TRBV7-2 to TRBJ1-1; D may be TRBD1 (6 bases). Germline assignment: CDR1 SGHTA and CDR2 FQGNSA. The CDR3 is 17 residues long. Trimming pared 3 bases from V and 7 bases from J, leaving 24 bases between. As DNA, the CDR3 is TGTGCCAGCAGCTTGGACTCGGCCTTACAGGGCGCCCGTGAAGCTTTCTTT. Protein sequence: CASSLDSALQGAREAFF.

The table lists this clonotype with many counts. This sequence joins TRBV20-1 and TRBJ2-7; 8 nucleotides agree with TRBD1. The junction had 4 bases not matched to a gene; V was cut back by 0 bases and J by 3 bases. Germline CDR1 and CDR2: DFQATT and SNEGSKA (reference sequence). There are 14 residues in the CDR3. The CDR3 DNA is TGCAGTGCTAGAGATGCGACAGGGGACTACGAGCAGTACTTC. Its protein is CSARDATGDYEQYF.

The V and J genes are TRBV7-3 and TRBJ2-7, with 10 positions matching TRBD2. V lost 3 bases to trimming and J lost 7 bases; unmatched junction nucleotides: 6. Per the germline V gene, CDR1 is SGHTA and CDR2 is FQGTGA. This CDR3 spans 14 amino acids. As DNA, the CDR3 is TGTGCCAGCAGCTTTAGCGGGGGGCGAGATGAGCAGTACTTC. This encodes CASSFSGGRDEQYF.

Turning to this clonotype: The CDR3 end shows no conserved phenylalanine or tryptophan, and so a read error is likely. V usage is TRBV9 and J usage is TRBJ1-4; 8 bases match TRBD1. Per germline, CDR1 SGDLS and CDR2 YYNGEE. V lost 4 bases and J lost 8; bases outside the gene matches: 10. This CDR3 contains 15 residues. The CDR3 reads CASSSPGTGWEKLFS. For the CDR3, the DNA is TGTGCCAGCAGCAGCCCCGGGACAGGATGGGAAAAACTGTTTTCT.

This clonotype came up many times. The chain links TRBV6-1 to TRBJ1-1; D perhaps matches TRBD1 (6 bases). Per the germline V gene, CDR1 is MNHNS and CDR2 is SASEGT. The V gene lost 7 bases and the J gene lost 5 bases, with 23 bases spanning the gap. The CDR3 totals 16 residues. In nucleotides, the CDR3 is TGTGCCAGCACACTAGACCCGGGACAAGGAATTACTGAAGCTTTCTTT. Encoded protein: CASTLDPGQGITEAFF.

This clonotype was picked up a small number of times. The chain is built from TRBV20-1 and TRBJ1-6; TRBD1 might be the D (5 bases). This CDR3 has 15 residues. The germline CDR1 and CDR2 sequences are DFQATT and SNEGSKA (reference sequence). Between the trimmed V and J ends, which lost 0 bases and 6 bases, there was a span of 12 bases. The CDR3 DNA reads TGCAGTGCTAGAGATGGGGGAGACGGTAATTCACCCCTCCACTTT. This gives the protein CSARDGGDGNSPLHF.